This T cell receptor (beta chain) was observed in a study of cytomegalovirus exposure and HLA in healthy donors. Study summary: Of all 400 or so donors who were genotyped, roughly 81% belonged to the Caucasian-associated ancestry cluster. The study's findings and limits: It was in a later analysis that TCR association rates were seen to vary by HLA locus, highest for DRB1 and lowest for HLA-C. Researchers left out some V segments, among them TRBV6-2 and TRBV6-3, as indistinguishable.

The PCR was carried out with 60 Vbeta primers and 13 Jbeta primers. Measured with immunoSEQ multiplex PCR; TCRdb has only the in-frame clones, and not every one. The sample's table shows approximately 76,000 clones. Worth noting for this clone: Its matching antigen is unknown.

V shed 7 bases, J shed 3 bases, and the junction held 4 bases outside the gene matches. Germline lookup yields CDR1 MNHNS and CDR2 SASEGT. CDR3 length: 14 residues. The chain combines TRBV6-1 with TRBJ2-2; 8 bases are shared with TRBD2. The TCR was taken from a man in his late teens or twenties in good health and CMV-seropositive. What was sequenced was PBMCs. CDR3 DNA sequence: TGTGCCAGCACGGGGGGGCAGGACACCGGGGAGCTGTTTTTT. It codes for CASTGGQDTGELFF.